This TCR beta chain emerged from a study of T cell responses to AZD1222 COVID-19 vaccine. TCRdb's copy holds only in-frame clones and misses some; the assay was immunoSEQ multiplex PCR. The sample consists of 90,000 to 95,000 clones, approximately 91% of them appearing once. CDR1 is SGHVS and CDR2 is FQNEAQ in the germline V gene. The CDR3 sequence is 11 residues long. Trimming removed 7 bases from V and 8 bases from J, with 11 bases in between. As regards this clone: Its antigen is as yet unknown.

Overall study findings and caveats: Among vaccine-associated CD4 TCRs, coverage spanned spike, with dominance at 160-218 and 743-854.

V is TRBV7-8 and J is TRBJ1-1; D is uncertain. The receptor comes from an adult in good health. Source: peripheral blood, taken on day 0 of AZD1222 vaccination. The CDR3 DNA is TGTGCCAGCACCAACATGGGGGAAGCTTTCTTT. It yields the protein CASTNMGEAFF.